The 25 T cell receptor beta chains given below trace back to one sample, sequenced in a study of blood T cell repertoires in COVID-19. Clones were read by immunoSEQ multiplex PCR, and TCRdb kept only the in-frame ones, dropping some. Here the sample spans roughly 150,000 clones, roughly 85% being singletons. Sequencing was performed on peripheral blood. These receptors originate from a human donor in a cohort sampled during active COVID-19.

CDR3 residues: CASTPTARPNTEAFF. DNA of the CDR3: TGTGCCAGCACGCCAACAGCCAGGCCGAACACTGAAGCTTTCTTT. The genes are TRBV9 and TRBJ1-1; D unresolved. The CDR3 runs 15 residues. CDR1 SGDLS and CDR2 YYNGEE come from the germline V gene. Trimming took off 6 bases at V and 1 base at J, with 16 bases between the two ends.

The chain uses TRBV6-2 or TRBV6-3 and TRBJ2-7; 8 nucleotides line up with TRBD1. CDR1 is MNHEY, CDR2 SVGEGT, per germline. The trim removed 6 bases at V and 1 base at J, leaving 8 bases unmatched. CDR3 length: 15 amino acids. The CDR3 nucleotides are TGTGCCAGCAGCCCCACCGGGACAGGATCCTACGAGCAGTACTTC. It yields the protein CASSPTGTGSYEQYF.

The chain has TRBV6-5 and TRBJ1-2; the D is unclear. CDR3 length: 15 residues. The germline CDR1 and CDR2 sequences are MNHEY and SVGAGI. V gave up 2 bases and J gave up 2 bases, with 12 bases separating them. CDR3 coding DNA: TGTGCCAGCAGTTACGGCGGGCAGTGGAACTATGGCTACACCTTC. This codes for CASSYGGQWNYGYTF.

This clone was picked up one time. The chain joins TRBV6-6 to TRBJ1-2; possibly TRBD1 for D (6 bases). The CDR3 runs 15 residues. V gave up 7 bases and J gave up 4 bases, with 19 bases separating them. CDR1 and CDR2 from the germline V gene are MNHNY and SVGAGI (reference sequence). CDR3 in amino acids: CASTNRAGGFYGYTF. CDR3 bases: TGTGCCAGCACCAACAGGGCTGGGGGATTCTATGGCTACACCTTC.

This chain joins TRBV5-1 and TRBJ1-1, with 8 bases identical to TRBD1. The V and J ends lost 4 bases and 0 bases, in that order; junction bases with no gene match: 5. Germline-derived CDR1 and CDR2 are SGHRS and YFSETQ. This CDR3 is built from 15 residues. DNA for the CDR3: TGCGCCAGCAGCCCGCGGGACAGGATGAACACTGAAGCTTTCTTT. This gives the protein CASSPRDRMNTEAFF.

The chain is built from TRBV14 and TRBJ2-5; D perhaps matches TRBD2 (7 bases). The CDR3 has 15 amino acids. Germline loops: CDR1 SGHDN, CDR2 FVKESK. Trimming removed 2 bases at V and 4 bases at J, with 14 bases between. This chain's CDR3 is CASSQSRGGGETQYF. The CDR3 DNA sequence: TGTGCCAGCAGCCAATCCCGGGGAGGGGGAGAGACCCAGTACTTC. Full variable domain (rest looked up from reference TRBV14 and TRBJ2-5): EAGVTQFPSHSVIEKGQTVTLRCDPISGHDNLYWYRRVMGKEIKFLLHFVKESKQDESGMPNNRFLAERTGGTYSTLKVQPAELEDSGVYFCASSQSRGGGETQYFGPGTRLLVL.

The CDR3, as DNA: TGTGCCAGCAGTGAAATGACAGGGTTACATGAAGCTTTCTTT. As protein: CASSEMTGLHEAFF. This sequence joins TRBV2 and TRBJ1-1, with 7 bases aligning to TRBD1. The trim removed 2 bases at V and 7 bases at J, leaving 7 bases unmatched. Germline CDR1 reads SNHLY; CDR2 reads FYNNEI. The CDR3 runs 14 residues.

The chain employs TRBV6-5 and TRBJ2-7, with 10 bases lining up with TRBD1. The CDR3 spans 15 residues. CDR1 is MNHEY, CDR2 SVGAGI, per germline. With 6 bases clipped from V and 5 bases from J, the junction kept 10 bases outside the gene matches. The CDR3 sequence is CASSPMGQGFHEQYF. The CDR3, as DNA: TGTGCCAGCAGCCCGATGGGACAGGGGTTCCACGAGCAGTACTTC.

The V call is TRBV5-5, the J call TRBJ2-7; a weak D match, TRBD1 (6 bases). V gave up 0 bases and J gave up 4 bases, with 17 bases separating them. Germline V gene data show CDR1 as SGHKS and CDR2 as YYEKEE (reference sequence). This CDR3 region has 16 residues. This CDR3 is CASSLGMDSTLYEQYF. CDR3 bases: TGTGCCAGCAGCTTGGGGATGGACAGTACCCTTTACGAGCAGTACTTC.

The CDR3 nucleotides read TGTGCCAGCAGCCAGGGGCAGGGCAATCAGCCCCAGCATTTT. Its translation: CASSQGQGNQPQHF. This sequence joins TRBV3-1 (or the pseudogene TRBV3-2) and TRBJ1-5, with a possible D match to TRBD1 (5 bases). Trimming pared 3 bases from V and 2 bases from J, leaving 8 bases between. The CDR3 is made up of 14 amino acids. Germline CDR1 and CDR2: LGHDT and YNNKEL (reference sequence).

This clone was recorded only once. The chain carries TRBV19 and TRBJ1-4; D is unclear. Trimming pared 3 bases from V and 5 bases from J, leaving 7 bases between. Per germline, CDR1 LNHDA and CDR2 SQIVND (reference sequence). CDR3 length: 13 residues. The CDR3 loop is CASSISLNEKLFF. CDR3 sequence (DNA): TGTGCCAGTAGTATTTCCTTGAATGAAAAACTGTTTTTT.

CDR3 DNA: TGTGCCAGTAGTATCCGACTTCGAGGGTACTACACCTTC. Amino acids: CASSIRLRGYYTF. The V gene is TRBV19, the J gene TRBJ1-2; no firm D call. V lost 3 bases, J lost 10 bases, and 15 bases lay in between. The germline CDR1 and CDR2 sequences are LNHDA and SQIVND (reference sequence). CDR3 size: 13 residues.

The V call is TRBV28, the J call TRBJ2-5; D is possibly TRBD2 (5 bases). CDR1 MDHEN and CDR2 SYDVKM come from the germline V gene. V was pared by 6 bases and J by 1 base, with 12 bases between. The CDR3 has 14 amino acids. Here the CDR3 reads CASREDWSQETQYF. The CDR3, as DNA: TGTGCCAGCAGAGAGGACTGGTCCCAAGAGACCCAGTACTTC.

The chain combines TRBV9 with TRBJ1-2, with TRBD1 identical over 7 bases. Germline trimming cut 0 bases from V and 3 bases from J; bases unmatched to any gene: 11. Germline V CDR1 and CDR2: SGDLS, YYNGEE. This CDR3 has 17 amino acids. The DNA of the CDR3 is TGTGCCAGCAGCGTAGATTCCAGAGGGGGCGCGGACTATGGCTACACCTTC. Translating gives CASSVDSRGGADYGYTF.

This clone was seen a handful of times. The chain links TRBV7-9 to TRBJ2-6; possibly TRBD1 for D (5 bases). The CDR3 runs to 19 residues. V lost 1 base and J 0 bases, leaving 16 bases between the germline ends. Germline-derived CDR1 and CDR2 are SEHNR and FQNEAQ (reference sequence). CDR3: CASSLGRQGPISGANVLTF. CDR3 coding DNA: TGTGCCAGCAGCTTAGGGCGGCAGGGCCCTATCTCTGGGGCCAACGTCCTGACTTTC.

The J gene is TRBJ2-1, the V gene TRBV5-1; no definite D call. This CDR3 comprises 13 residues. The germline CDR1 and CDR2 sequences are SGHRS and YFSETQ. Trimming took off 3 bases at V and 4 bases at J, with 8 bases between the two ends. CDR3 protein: CASSSGLYNEQFF. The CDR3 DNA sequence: TGCGCCAGCAGCTCGGGTCTTTACAATGAGCAGTTCTTC.

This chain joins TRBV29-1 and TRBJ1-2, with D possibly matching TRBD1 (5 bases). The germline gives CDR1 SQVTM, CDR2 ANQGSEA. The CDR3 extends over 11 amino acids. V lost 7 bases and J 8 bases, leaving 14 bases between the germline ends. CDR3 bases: TGCAGCGCGTTCGGGGGTGAAGGCTACACCTTC. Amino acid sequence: CSAFGGEGYTF.

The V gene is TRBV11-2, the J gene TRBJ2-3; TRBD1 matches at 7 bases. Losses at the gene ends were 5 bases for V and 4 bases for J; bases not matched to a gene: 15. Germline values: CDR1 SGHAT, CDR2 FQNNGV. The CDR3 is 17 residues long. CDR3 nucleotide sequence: TGTGCCAGCAGCACATCCCGACAGGGTTGGCGCCCAGATACGCAGTATTTT. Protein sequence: CASSTSRQGWRPDTQYF. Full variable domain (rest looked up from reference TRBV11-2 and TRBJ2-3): EAGVAQSPRYKIIEKRQSVAFWCNPISGHATLYWYQQILGQGPKLLIQFQNNGVVDDSQLPKDRFSAERLKGVDSTLKIQPAKLEDSAVYLCASSTSRQGWRPDTQYFGPGTRLTVL.

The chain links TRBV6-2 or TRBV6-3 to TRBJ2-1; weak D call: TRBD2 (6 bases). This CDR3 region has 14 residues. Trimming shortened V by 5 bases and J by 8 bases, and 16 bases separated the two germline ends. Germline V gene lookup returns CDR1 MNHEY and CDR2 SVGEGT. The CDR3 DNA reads TGTGCCAGCAGTAAACTAGCCCTTACAGATGAGCAGTTCTTC. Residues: CASSKLALTDEQFF.

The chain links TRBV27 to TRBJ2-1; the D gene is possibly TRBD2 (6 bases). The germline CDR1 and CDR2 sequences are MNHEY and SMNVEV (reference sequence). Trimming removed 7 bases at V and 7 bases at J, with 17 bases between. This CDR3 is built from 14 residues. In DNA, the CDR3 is TGTGCCAGCACAAAGAGCGGGCATACGAATGAGCAGTTCTTC. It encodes CASTKSGHTNEQFF.

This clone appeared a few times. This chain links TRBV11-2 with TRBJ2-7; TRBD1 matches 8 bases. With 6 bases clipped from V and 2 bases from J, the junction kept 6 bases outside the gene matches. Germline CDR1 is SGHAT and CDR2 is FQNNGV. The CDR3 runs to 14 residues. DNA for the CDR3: TGTGCCAGCAGTAGACAGGGGACCGCCTACGAGCAGTACTTC. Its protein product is CASSRQGTAYEQYF.

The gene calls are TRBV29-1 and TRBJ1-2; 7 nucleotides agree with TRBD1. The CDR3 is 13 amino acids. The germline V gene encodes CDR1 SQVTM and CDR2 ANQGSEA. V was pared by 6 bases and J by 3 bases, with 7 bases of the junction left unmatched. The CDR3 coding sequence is TGCAGCGTACCTACAACAGGGGACTATGGCTACACCTTC. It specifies CSVPTTGDYGYTF.

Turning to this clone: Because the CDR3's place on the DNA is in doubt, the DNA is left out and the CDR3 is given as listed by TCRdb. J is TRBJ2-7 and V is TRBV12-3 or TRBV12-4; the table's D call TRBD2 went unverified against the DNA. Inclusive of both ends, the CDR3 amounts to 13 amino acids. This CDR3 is CASSSSGEYEQYF.

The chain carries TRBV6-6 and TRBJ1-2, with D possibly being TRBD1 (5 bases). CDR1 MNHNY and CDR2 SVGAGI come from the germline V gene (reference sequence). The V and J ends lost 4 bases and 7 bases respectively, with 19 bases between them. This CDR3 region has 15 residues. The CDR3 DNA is TGTGCCAGCAGTTCCTGGGCCGGGGGATCGGTTGGCTACACCTTC. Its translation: CASSSWAGGSVGYTF.

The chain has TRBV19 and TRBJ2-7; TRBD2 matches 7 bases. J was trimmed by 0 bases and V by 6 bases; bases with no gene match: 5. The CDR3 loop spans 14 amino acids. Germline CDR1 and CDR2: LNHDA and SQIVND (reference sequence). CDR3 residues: CASRERGSSYEQYF. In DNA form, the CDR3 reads TGTGCCAGTAGGGAGCGGGGCAGCTCCTACGAGCAGTACTTC.